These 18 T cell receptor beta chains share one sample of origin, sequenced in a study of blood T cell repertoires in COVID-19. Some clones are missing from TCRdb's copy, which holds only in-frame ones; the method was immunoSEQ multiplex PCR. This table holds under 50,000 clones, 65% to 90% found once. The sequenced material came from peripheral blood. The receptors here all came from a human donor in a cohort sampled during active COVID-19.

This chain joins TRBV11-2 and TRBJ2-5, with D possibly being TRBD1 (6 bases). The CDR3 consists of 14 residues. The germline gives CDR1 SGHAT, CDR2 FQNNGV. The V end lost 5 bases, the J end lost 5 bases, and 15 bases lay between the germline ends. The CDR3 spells CASSPGRTGETQYF. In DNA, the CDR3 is TGTGCCAGCAGCCCCGGCCGTACAGGGGAGACCCAGTACTTC.

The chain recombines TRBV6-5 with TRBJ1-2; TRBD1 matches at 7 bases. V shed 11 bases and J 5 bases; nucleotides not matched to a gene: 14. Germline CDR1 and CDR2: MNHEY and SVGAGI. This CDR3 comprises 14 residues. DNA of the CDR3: TGTGCCTCAACTATAACAGGGGAATCTTATGGCTACACCTTC. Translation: CASTITGESYGYTF.

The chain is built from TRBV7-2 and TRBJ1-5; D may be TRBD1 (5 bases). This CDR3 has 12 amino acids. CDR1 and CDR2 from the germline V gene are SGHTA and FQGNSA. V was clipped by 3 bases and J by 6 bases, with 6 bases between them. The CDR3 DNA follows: TGTGCCAGCAGCTTTGGGGCTCAGCCCCAGCATTTT. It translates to CASSFGAQPQHF.

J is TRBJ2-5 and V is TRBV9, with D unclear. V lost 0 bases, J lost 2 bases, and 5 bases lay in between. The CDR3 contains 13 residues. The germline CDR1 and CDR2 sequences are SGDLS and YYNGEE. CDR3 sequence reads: CASSVAMQETQYF. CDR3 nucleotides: TGTGCCAGCAGCGTAGCTATGCAAGAGACCCAGTACTTC. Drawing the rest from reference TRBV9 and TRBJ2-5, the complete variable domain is DSGVTQTPKHLITATGQRVTLRCSPRSGDLSVYWYQQSLDQGLQFLIQYYNGEERAKGNILERFSAQQFPDLHSELNLSSLELGDSALYFCASSVAMQETQYFGPGTRLLVL.

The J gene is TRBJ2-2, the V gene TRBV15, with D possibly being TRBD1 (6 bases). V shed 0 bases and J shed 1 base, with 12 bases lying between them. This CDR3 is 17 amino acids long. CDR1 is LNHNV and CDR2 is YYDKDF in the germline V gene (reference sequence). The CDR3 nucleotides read TGTGCCACCAGCAGAGATATGGGACACCAGAACACCGGGGAGCTGTTTTTT. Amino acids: CATSRDMGHQNTGELFF.

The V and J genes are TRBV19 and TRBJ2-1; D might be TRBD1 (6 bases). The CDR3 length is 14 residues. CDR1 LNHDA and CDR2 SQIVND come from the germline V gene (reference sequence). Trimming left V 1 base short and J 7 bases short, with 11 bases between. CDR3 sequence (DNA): TGTGCCAGTAGTATAGGGGGGCAATGGAATGAGCAGTTCTTC. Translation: CASSIGGQWNEQFF. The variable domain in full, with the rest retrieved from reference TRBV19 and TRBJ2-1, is DGGITQSPKYLFRKEGQNVTLSCEQNLNHDAMYWYRQDPGQGLRLIYYSQIVNDFQKGDIAEGYSVSREKKESFPLTVTSAQKNPTAFYLCASSIGGQWNEQFFGPGTRLTVL.

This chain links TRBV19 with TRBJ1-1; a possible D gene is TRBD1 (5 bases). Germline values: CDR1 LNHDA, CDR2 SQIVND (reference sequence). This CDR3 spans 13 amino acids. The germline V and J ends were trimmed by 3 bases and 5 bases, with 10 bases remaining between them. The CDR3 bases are TGTGCCAGTAGTATTGGGGGGTTGACTGAAGCTTTCTTT. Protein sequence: CASSIGGLTEAFF.

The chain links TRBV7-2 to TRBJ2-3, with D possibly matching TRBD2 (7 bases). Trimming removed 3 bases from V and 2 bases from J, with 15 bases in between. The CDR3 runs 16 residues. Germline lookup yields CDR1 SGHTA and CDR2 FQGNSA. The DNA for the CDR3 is TGTGCCAGCAGCTTGCAAGTGGGGGGGGCCACAGATACGCAGTATTTT. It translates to CASSLQVGGATDTQYF.

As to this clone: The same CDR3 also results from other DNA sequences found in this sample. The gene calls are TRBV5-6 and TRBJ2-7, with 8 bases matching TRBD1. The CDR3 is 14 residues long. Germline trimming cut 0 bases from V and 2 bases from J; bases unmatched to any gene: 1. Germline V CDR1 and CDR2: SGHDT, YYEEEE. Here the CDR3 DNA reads TGTGCCAGCAGCTTGGGACAGGGGCCCTACGAGCAGTACTTC. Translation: CASSLGQGPYEQYF. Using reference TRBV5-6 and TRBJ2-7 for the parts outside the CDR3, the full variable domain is DAGVTQSPTHLIKTRGQQVTLRCSPKSGHDTVSWYQQALGQGPQFIFQYYEEEERQRGNFPDRFSGHQFPNYSSELNVNALLLGDSALYLCASSLGQGPYEQYFGPGTRLTVT.

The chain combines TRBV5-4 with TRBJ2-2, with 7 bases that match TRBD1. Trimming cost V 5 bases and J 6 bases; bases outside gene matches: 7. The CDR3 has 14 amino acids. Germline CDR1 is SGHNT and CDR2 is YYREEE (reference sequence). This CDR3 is CASSYRGQAGELFF. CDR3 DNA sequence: TGTGCCAGCAGTTACAGGGGTCAAGCCGGGGAGCTGTTTTTT.

CDR3 sequence: CASSIPPLRYF. CDR3 sequence (DNA): TGCGCCAGCAGTATACCCCCCCTGAGGTACTTC. The chain carries TRBV10-1 and TRBJ2-7; D remains ambiguous. Germline CDR1 is WNHNN and CDR2 is SYGVQD (reference sequence). There are 11 residues in the CDR3. Between the trimmed V and J ends, which lost 5 bases and 12 bases, there was a span of 14 bases.

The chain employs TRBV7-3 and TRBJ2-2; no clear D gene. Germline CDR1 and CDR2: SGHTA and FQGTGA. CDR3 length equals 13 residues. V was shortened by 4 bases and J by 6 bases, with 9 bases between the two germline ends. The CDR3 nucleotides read TGTGCCAGCAGCTCTAGTTTCGCCGGGGAGCTGTTTTTT. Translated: CASSSSFAGELFF.

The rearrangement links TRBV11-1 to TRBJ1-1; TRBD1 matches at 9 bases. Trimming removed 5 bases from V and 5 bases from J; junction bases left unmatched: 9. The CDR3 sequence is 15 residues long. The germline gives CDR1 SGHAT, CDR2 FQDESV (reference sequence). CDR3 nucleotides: TGTGCCAGCAGCCCCGACAGGGGGGGAGTGACTGAAGCTTTCTTT. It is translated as CASSPDRGGVTEAFF.

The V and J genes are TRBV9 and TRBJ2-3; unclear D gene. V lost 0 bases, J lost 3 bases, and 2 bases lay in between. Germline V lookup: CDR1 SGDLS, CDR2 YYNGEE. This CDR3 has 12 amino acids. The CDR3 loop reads CASSVVTDTQYF. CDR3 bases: TGTGCCAGCAGCGTAGTAACAGATACGCAGTATTTT.

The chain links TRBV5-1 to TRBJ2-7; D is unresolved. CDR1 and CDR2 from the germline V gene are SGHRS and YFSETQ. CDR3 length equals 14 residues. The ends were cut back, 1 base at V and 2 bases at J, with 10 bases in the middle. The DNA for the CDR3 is TGCGCCAGCAGCTTGACTTCTCTGACCTACGAGCAGTACTTC. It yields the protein CASSLTSLTYEQYF.

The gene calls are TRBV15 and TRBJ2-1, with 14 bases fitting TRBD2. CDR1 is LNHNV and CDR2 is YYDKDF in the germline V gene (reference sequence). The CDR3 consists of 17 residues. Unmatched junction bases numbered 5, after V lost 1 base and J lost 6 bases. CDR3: CATSRVSGTSGSNEQFF. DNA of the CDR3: TGTGCCACCAGCAGAGTTTCCGGGACTAGCGGGAGCAATGAGCAGTTCTTC.

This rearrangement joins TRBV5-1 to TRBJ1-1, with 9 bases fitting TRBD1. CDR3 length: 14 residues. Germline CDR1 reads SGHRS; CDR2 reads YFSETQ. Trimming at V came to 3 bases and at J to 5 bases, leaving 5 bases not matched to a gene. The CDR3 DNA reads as TGCGCCAGCAGCTCAACCGGGACAGGGACTGAAGCTTTCTTT. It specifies CASSSTGTGTEAFF.

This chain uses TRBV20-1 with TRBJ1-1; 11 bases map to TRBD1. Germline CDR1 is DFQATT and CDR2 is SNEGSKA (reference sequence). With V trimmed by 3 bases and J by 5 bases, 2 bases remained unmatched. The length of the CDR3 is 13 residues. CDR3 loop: CSASGQGATEAFF. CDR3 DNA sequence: TGCAGTGCTAGTGGACAGGGGGCGACTGAAGCTTTCTTT.